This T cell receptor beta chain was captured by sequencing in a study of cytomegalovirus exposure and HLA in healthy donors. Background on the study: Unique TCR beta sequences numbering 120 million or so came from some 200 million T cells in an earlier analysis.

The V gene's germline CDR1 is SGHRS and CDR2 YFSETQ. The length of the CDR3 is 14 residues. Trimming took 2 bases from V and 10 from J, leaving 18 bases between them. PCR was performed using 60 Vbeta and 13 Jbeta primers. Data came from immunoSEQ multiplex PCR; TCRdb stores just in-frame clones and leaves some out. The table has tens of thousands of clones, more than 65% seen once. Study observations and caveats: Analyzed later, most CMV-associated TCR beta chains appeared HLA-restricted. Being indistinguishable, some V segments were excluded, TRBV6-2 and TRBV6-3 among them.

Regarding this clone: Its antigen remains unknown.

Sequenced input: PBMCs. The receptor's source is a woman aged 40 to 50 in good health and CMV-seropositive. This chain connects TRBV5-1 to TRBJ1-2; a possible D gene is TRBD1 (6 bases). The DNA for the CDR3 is TGCGCCAGCAGCTTTTCGGGGGCGGGGGATGTCTACACCTTC. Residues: CASSFSGAGDVYTF.